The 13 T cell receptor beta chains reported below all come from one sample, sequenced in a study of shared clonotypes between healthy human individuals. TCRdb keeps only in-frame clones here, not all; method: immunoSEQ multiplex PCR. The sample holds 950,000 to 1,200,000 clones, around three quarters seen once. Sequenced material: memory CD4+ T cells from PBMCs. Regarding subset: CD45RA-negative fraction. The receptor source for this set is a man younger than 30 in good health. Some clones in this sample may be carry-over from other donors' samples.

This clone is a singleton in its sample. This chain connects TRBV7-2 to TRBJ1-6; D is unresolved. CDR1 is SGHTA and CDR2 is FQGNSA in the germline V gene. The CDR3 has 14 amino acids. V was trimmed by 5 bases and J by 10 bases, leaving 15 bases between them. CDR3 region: CASSLSRMGSPLHF. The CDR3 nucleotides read TGTGCCAGCAGCCTCAGCAGGATGGGGTCACCCCTCCACTTT.

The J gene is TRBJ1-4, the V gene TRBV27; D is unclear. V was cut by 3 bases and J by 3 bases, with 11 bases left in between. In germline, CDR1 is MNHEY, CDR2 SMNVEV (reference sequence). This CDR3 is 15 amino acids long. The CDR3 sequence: CASSLWRAPNEKLFF. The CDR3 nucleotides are TGTGCCAGCAGTTTGTGGCGAGCCCCTAATGAAAAACTGTTTTTT.

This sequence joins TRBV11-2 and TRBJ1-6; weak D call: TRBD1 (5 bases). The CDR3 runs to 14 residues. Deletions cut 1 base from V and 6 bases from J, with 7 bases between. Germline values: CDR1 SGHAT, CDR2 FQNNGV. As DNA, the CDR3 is TGTGCCAGCAGCTTAGCAGGGTTTAATTCACCCCTCCACTTT. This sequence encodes CASSLAGFNSPLHF.

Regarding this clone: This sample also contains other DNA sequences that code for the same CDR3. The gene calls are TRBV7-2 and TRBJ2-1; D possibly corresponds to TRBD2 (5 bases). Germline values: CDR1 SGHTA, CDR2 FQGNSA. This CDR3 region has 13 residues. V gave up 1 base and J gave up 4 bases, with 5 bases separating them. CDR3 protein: CASSLGTYNEQFF. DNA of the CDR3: TGTGCCAGCAGCTTAGGGACTTACAATGAGCAGTTCTTC.

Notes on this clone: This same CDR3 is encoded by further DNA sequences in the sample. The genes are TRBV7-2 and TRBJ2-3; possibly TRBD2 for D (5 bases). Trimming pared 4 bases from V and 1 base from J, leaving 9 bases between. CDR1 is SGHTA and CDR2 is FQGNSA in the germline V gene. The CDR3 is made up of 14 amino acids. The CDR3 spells CASSSLRGTDTQYF. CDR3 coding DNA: TGTGCCAGCAGCTCCCTGCGGGGCACAGATACGCAGTATTTT.

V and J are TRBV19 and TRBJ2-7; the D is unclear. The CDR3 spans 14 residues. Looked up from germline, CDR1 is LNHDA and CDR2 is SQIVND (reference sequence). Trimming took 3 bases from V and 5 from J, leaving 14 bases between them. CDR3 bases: TGTGCCAGTAGTATTGGGCAGAAACGTGACGAGCAGTACTTC. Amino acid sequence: CASSIGQKRDEQYF.

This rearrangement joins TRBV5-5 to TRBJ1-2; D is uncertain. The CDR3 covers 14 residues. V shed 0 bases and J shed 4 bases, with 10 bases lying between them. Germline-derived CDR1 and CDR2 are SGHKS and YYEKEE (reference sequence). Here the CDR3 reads CASSLGRESYGYTF. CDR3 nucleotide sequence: TGTGCCAGCAGCTTGGGGCGGGAAAGCTATGGCTACACCTTC.

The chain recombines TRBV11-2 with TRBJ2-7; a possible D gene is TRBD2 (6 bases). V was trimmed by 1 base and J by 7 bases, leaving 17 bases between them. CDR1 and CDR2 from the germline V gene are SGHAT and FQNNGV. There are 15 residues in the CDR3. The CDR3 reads CASSLGLSGLEEQYF. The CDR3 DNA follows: TGTGCCAGCAGCTTAGGATTAAGCGGGTTAGAGGAGCAGTACTTC.

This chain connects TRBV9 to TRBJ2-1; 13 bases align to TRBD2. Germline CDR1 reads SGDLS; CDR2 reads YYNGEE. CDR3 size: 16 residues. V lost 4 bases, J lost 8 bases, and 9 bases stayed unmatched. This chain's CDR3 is CASSLGTSGMSDEQFF. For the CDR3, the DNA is TGTGCCAGCAGCCTCGGGACTAGCGGGATGTCGGATGAGCAGTTCTTC.

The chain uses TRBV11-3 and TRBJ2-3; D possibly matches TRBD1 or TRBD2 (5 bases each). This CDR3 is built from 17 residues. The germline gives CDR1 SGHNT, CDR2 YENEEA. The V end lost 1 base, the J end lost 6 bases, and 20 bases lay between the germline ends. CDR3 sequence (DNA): TGTGCCAGCAGCTTAGGCTACATTTCGGGGCCAGGGGATACGCAGTATTTT. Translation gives CASSLGYISGPGDTQYF.

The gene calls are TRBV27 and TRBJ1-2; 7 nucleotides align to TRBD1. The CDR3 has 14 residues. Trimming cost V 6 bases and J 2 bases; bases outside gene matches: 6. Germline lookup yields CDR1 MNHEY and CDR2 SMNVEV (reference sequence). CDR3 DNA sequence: TGTGCCAGCAGGCAGACGGACAGGAACTATGGCTACACCTTC. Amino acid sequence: CASRQTDRNYGYTF.

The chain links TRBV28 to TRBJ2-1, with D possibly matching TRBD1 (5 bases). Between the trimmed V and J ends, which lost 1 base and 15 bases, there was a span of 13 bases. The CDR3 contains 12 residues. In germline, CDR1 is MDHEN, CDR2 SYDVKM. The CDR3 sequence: CASSLLGEGWFF. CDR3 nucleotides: TGTGCCAGCAGTTTATTAGGGGAAGGTTGGTTCTTC.

The DNA of the CDR3 is TGCGCCAGCAGCTGGACAGGGACAGGGTCATCAGAGACCCAGTACTTC. Protein product: CASSWTGTGSSETQYF. The chain has TRBV5-1 and TRBJ2-5; 9 bases agree with TRBD1. Germline V lookup: CDR1 SGHRS, CDR2 YFSETQ. V lost 3 bases to trimming and J lost 4 bases; unmatched junction nucleotides: 10. This CDR3 is 16 amino acids long.